This TCR beta chain was sequenced in a study of cytomegalovirus exposure and HLA in healthy donors. Notes on the study in general: In a later analysis, a genetic analysis reported fewer productive-TCR N-insertions in an Asian-associated ancestry cluster than the cohort average. Rare TCR sequences predominated, though certain public TCRs were found in many donors.

Details on this clone: The antigen is undetermined.

The PCR contained 60 Vbeta and 13 Jbeta primers. The repertoire was sequenced with immunoSEQ multiplex PCR; TCRdb's copy has only in-frame clones and lacks some. The table shows some 130,000 clones, with 75% to 85% occurring only once. The ends lost 1 base at V and 0 bases at J; junction bases unmatched: 0. CDR3 length: 17 residues. Germline-derived CDR1 and CDR2 are LGHNA and YNFKEQ. The sequencing input was PBMCs. This receptor was taken from a man in his forties or fifties in good health and CMV-seronegative. J is TRBJ2-6 and V is TRBV4-2, with 10 bases matching TRBD1. The CDR3 region is CASSQGTGGSGANVLTF. The CDR3 DNA reads as TGTGCCAGCAGCCAAGGGACAGGGGGCTCTGGGGCCAACGTCCTGACTTTC.